This T cell receptor (beta chain) originates from a study of blood T cell repertoires in COVID-19. Method: immunoSEQ multiplex PCR; TCRdb's copy keeps in-frame clones and lacks some. The table lists about 55,000 clones, approximately 88% of them singletons. The clonotype was recovered from a middle-aged man with COVID-19, enrolled during active disease. Sequenced: peripheral blood.

The CDR3 reads CASSEKRGAGISTDTQYF. CDR3 DNA: TGTGCCAGCAGTGAAAAGCGGGGGGCAGGAATTAGCACAGATACGCAGTATTTT. The chain is built from TRBV6-1 and TRBJ2-3, with 9 bases lining up with TRBD2. V lost 2 bases and J lost 0; bases outside the gene matches: 9. CDR3 length equals 18 residues. Germline V gene lookup returns CDR1 MNHNS and CDR2 SASEGT.